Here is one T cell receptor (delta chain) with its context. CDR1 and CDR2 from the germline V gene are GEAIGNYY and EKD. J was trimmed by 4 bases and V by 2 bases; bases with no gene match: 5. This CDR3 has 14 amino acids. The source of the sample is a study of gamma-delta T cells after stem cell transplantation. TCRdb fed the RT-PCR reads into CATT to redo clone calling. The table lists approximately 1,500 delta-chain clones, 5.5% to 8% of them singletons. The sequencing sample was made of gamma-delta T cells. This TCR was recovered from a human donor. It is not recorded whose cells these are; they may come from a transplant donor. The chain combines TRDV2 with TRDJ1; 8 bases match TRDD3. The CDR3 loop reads CACDSWGKHDKLIF. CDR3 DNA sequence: TGTGCCTGTGACAGCTGGGGGAAACACGATAAACTCATCTTT.